This T cell receptor beta chain emerged from a study of CD8 T cells in ankylosing spondylitis. Unmatched junction bases numbered 4, after V lost 1 base and J lost 2 bases. In germline, CDR1 is DFQATT, CDR2 SNEGSKA (reference sequence). This CDR3 has 15 amino acids. TCRdb re-analysed the 5' RACE reads in MiXCR, keeping a single row per CDR3 protein. Found here are hundreds of thousands of distinct CDR3 sequences, 20% to 30% of them singletons; the top ten hold about 6.2%. This chain links TRBV20-1 with TRBJ2-1, with 8 positions matching TRBD2. The material sequenced was blood, either unsorted or a sorted T cell fraction (not recorded which). This TCR came from a male donor with ankylosing spondylitis or in good health (not recorded which). The CDR3 spells CSARVGSGAYNEQFF. In DNA form, the CDR3 reads TGCAGTGCTAGAGTGGGTAGCGGGGCCTACAATGAGCAGTTCTTC.